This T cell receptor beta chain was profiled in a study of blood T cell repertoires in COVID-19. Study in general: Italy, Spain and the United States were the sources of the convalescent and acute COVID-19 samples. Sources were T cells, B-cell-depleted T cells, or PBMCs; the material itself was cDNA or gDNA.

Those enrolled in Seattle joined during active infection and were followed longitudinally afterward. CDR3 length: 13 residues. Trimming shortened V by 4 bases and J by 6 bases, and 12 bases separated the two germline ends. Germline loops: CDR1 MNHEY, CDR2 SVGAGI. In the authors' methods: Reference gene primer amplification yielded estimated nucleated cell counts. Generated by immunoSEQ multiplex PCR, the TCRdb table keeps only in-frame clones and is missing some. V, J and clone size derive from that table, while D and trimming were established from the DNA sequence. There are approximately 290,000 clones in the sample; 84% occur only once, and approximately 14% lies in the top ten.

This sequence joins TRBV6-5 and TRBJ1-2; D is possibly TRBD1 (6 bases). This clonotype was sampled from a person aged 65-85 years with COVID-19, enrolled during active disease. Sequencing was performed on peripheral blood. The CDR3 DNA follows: TGTGCCAGCAGTTCAGGGGTTTATGATGGCTACACCTTC. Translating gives CASSSGVYDGYTF.